The sequence of this T cell receptor beta chain was determined in a study of blood T cell repertoires in COVID-19. Study as a whole: Samples taken during acute and convalescent COVID-19 were collected in the United States, Italy and Spain. T cells, B-cell-depleted T cells, or PBMCs supplied cDNA or gDNA.

Original processing notes: Estimates of nucleated cell counts were drawn from the amplification of reference gene primers. Produced via immunoSEQ multiplex PCR; TCRdb's table is partial and in-frame only. V and J calls plus clone size are reproduced from that table; the DNA served to infer D and trimming. The sample lists 470,000 or so clones, 75% to 90% occurring once. This CDR3 has 14 residues. CDR1 is LNHDA, CDR2 SQIVND, per germline (reference sequence). V lost 4 bases and J lost 5; bases outside the gene matches: 5. Specimen: peripheral blood. This TCR came from a woman in her twenties or thirties with acute or convalescent COVID-19. V is TRBV19 and J is TRBJ1-1; 9 positions agree with TRBD1. The CDR3 bases are TGTGCCAGTAGTAGAGGACAGGGGCTGACTGAAGCTTTCTTT. Amino acid sequence: CASSRGQGLTEAFF. Using reference TRBV19 and TRBJ1-1 for the parts outside the CDR3, the full variable domain is DGGITQSPKYLFRKEGQNVTLSCEQNLNHDAMYWYRQDPGQGLRLIYYSQIVNDFQKGDIAEGYSVSREKKESFPLTVTSAQKNPTAFYLCASSRGQGLTEAFFGQGTRLTVV.